This T cell receptor (beta chain) is drawn from a study of CD4 and CD8 cells across lung adenocarcinoma regions. About this clonotype: Its ends do not fully match the called genes, so a read error is possible.

TCRdb recomputed calls from the PCR reads with MiXCR, one row per CDR3 protein. The repertoire holds 21,000 or so distinct CDR3 sequences, with over 50% as singletons. The patients had localized lung adenocarcinoma, a non-small cell subtype. Germline V gene lookup returns CDR1 SGHNT and CDR2 YENEEA. There are 13 residues in the CDR3. This chain uses TRBV11-3 with TRBJ2-3; the D is unclear. The sequence came from a female donor with lung adenocarcinoma. The CD4 and CD8 labels of this study may be unreliable. Sequencing was carried out using CD8+ T cells from the center of a lung tumor. CDR3: CATSLVVTDTQYF. CDR3 sequence (DNA): TGTGCCACGAGCCTCGTAGTCACAGATACGCAGTATTTC.